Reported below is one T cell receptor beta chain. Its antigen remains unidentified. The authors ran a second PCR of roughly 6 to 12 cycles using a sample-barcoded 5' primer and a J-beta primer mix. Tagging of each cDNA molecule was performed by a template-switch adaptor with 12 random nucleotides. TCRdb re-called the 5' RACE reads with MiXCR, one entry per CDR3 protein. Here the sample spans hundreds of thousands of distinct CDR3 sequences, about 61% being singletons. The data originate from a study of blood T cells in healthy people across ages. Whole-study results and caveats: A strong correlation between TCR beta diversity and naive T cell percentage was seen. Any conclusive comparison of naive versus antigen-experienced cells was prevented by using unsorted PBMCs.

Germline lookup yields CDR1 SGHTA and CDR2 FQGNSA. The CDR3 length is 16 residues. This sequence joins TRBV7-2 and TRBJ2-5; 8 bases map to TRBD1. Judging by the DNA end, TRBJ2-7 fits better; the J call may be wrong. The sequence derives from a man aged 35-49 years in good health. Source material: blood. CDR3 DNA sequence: TGTGCCAGCAGCTACAGCCCGGGACAGGCGAGAAACGAGCAGTACTTC. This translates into CASSYSPGQARNEQYF.